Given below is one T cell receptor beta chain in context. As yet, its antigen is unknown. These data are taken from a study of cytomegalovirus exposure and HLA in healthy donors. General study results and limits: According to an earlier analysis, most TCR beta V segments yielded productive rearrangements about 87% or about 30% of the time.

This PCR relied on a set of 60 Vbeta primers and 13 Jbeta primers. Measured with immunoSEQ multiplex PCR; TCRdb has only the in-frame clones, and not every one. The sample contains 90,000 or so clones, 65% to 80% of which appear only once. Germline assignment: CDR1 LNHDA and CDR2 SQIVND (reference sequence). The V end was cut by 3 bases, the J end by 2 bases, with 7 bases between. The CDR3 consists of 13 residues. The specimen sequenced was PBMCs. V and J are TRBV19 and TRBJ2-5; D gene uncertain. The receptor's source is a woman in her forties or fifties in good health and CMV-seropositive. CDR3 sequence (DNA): TGTGCCAGTAGTATGGGCACGCAAGAGACCCAGTACTTC. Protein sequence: CASSMGTQETQYF.